This TCR beta chain was sequenced during a study of T cell responses to AZD1222 COVID-19 vaccine. Profiling relied on immunoSEQ multiplex PCR, and the TCRdb table lists in-frame clones only, not all of them. The sample consists of fewer than 120,000 clones, about 85% of them appearing once. This CDR3 has 13 amino acids. The germline V and J ends were trimmed by 3 bases and 3 bases, with 6 bases remaining between them. Germline CDR1 is MNHNS and CDR2 is SASEGT. To note about this clone: Its antigen is undetermined.

General observations from the study: The peak T cell response came first, and repertoires were sampled only after it. AZD1222 recipients seropositive at baseline numbered only five to seven. The breadth and depth of Spike-specific TCRs increased once two AZD1222 doses had been given. Donors were mostly white British, more females; clonal diversity possibly underestimated.

The source is an adult in good health. The gene calls are TRBV6-1 and TRBJ1-3; no definite D call. The sample consisted of peripheral blood, taken on day 0 of AZD1222 vaccination. The chain's CDR3 is CASSEGFGNTIYF. For the CDR3, the DNA is TGTGCCAGCAGTGAGGGGTTTGGAAACACCATATATTTT.